These 5 T cell receptor beta chains share one sample of origin, sequenced in a study of blood T cell repertoires in COVID-19. TCRdb's copy holds only in-frame clones and misses some; the assay was immunoSEQ multiplex PCR. Counted here are more than 150,000 clones, around four fifths occurring once; the ten biggest clones make up around 15%. The sequencing input was peripheral blood. All receptors come from a man aged 25 to 45 with active or convalescent COVID-19.

The genes are TRBV7-2 and TRBJ2-1, with D tentatively TRBD1 (6 bases). Germline CDR1 is SGHTA and CDR2 is FQGNSA. V dropped 3 bases and J dropped 5 bases, with 8 bases sitting between them. The CDR3 covers 13 residues. The CDR3 coding sequence is TGTGCCAGCAGCTTGGGGGCAAACAATGAGCAGTTCTTC. Protein product: CASSLGANNEQFF.

V is TRBV5-6 and J is TRBJ1-3; D remains ambiguous. Germline values: CDR1 SGHDT, CDR2 YYEEEE. This CDR3 is built from 14 residues. Trimming shortened V by 2 bases and J by 0 bases, and 6 bases separated the two germline ends. CDR3 DNA sequence: TGTGCCAGCAGCTTATACAACTCTGGAAACACCATATATTTT. It translates to CASSLYNSGNTIYF.

This chain links TRBV14 with TRBJ1-2; TRBD1 might be the D (6 bases). Trimming left V 0 bases short and J 8 bases short, with 16 bases between. The CDR3 is 15 residues long. Germline-derived CDR1 and CDR2 are SGHDN and FVKESK. The chain's CDR3 is CASSQDSAGAWGYTF. The CDR3 DNA is TGTGCCAGCAGCCAAGATTCGGCAGGGGCATGGGGCTACACCTTC.

This clone was counted once. The V gene is TRBV7-9, the J gene TRBJ2-3; D is possibly TRBD1 (6 bases). V gave up 2 bases and J gave up 4 bases, with 10 bases separating them. The CDR3 extends over 14 amino acids. CDR1 and CDR2 from the germline V gene are SEHNR and FQNEAQ (reference sequence). Here the CDR3 DNA reads TGTGCCAGCAGCTTAAACAGGGTACCAGATACGCAGTATTTT. Protein sequence: CASSLNRVPDTQYF.

The rearrangement joins TRBV19 to TRBJ1-1, with no clear D. Trimming removed 1 base from V and 4 bases from J, with 10 bases in between. CDR1 and CDR2 from the germline V gene are LNHDA and SQIVND (reference sequence). The CDR3 length is 14 residues. CDR3 sequence (DNA): TGTGCCAGTAGTATAGGACGGGTGAGCACTGAAGCTTTCTTT. The encoded protein is CASSIGRVSTEAFF.